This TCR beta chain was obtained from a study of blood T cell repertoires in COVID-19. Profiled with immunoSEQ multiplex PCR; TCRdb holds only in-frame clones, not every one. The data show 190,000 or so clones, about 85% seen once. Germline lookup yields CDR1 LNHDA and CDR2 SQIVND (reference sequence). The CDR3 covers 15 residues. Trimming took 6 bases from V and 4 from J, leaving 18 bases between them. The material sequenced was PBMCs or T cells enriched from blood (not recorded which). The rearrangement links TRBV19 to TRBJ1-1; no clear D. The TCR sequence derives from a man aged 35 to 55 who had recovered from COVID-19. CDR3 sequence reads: CASRGRVSFFTEAFF. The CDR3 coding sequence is TGTGCCAGTAGGGGCCGCGTATCCTTTTTCACTGAAGCTTTCTTT. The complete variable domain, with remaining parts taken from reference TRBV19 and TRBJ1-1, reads DGGITQSPKYLFRKEGQNVTLSCEQNLNHDAMYWYRQDPGQGLRLIYYSQIVNDFQKGDIAEGYSVSREKKESFPLTVTSAQKNPTAFYLCASRGRVSFFTEAFFGQGTRLTVV.